This TCR beta chain is drawn from a study of CD8 T cells in ankylosing spondylitis. Notes on the study in general: As reported, disease-linked clones showed significant enrichment in matched ankylosing spondylitis synovial fluid. Among TCR beta sequences, a motif of several highly homologous variants appeared characteristic of ankylosing spondylitis blood.

Germline V CDR1 and CDR2: SQVTM, ANQGSEA. V was trimmed by 6 bases and J by 2 bases, leaving 10 bases between them. The CDR3 has 12 amino acids. Quantitative molecular-barcoded 5'-RACE generated the TCR beta libraries. TCRdb processed the 5' RACE reads anew with MiXCR; each CDR3 protein has one entry. The sample shows about 800,000 distinct CDR3 sequences, approximately 12% of them seen only once. The sample holds many counts of this clonotype. The antigen remains undetermined. This sequence originates from a male donor with ankylosing spondylitis. V and J are TRBV29-1 and TRBJ1-2; D is ambiguous. Source material: blood, either unsorted or a sorted T cell fraction (not recorded which). CDR3 loop: CSVKDGNYGYTF. CDR3 in DNA: TGCAGCGTCAAGGACGGGAACTATGGCTACACCTTC.